A selection of T cell receptor beta chains follows, all from one sample in a study of CD8+CD57+ T cells in acquired aplastic anemia. In TCRdb, the reads were re-called with MiXCR into one record per CDR3 protein. The sample lists 180,000 or so distinct CDR3 sequences; roughly 50% were seen once. Material for sequencing was sorted CD4+, CD8+, or CD8+CD57+ T cells (not recorded which) from PBMCs. All receptors derive from a human donor with aplastic anemia. Both conserved end residues are part of each CDR3. A D gene is named only where the DNA matches it firmly. Clone size is given for some rows only: seen once, a few or many times, or a class if the clone is expanded.

abundance	j_gene	v_gene	d_gene	CDR3aa	CDR3nt
NA	TRBJ1-4	TRBV25-1	NA	CASSPNGAEDEELFF	TGTGCCAGCAGCCCTAACGGGGCTGAGGATGAAGAACTGTTTTTT
NA	TRBJ2-3	TRBV5-1	TRBD1	CASSYWRTGGPDTQYF	TGCGCCAGCAGCTACTGGAGGACAGGGGGCCCAGATACGCAGTATTTT
many	TRBJ1-2	TRBV3-1	NA	CASSPNQQESYGYTF	TGTGCCAGCAGCCCCAATCAGCAGGAATCCTATGGCTACACCTTC
few	TRBJ2-1	TRBV11-2	TRBD2	CASSGLGGLGNNEQFF	TGTGCCAGCAGCGGCCTCGGGGGGTTAGGAAACAATGAGCAGTTCTTC
many	TRBJ1-1	TRBV12-3/TRBV12-4	TRBD1	CASSLRQGTANTEAFF	TGTGCCAGCAGTTTAAGACAGGGGACGGCGAACACTGAAGCTTTCTTT
many	TRBJ2-7	TRBV10-1	NA	CASSENLLCSYEQYF	TGCGCCAGCAGTGAGAACTTACTCTGCTCCTACGAGCAGTACTTC
NA	TRBJ1-2	TRBV12-3/TRBV12-4	NA	CASTFQGTYGYTF	TGTGCCAGCACCTTCCAGGGGACCTATGGCTACACCTTC
NA	TRBJ2-3	TRBV29-1	TRBD2	CSGGLAGVVDTQYF	TGCAGCGGGGGACTAGCGGGAGTAGTAGATACGCAGTATTTT
NA	TRBJ2-7	TRBV7-9	TRBD1	CASSHRGQGIYEQYF	TGTGCCAGCAGCCATCGGGGACAGGGGATATACGAGCAGTACTTC
many	TRBJ2-2	TRBV15	TRBD1	CATSKDREYTGELFF	TGTGCCACCAGCAAGGACAGGGAGTACACCGGGGAGCTGTTTTTT
many	TRBJ2-2	TRBV5-4	NA	CASSKPGQNTGELFF	TGTGCCAGCAGCAAGCCGGGACAGAACACCGGGGAGCTGTTTTTT
many	TRBJ2-6	TRBV6-1	TRBD2	CASRLGTSGSGANVLTF	TGTGCCAGCAGACTCGGGACTAGCGGCTCTGGGGCCAACGTCCTGACTTTC
NA	TRBJ2-3	TRBV10-1	NA	CASSELRDLTDTQYF	TGCGCCAGCAGTGAGCTACGGGACCTCACAGATACGCAGTATTTT
once	TRBJ2-5	TRBV2	TRBD1	CASSEWDRGQETQYF	TGTGCCAGCAGTGAATGGGACAGGGGGCAAGAGACCCAGTACTTC
NA	TRBJ2-5	TRBV7-2	NA	CASSPRTTSGETQYF	TGTGCCAGCAGCCCCCGGACGACGAGTGGGGAGACCCAGTACTTC
many	TRBJ2-1	TRBV12-3/TRBV12-4	NA	CASKYNEQFF	TGTGCCAGCAAATACAATGAGCAGTTCTTC
NA	TRBJ2-3	TRBV20-1	TRBD2	CSARAFLAGGSTDTQYF	TGCAGTGCTCGCGCGTTCCTAGCGGGGGGTTCTACAGATACGCAGTATTTT
NA	TRBJ1-6	TRBV9	NA	CASSVASSAAGSPLHF	TGTGCCAGCAGCGTAGCGAGTTCTGCGGCGGGGTCACCCCTCCACTTT
NA	TRBJ2-5	TRBV7-6	NA	CASSLDWGAETQYF	TGTGCCAGCAGCCTGGACTGGGGGGCTGAGACCCAGTACTTC
few	TRBJ2-3	TRBV11-1	NA	CASNMGLATQYF	TGTGCCAGCAACATGGGACTCGCGACGCAGTATTTT
few	TRBJ1-1	TRBV20-1	NA	CSASEAFF	TGCAGTGCATCTGAAGCTTTCTTT
NA	TRBJ2-3	TRBV5-1	TRBD2	CASSLDGTSGLGGTDTQYF	TGCGCCAGCAGCTTGGATGGGACTAGCGGGCTCGGAGGGACAGATACGCAGTATTTT
many	TRBJ2-1	TRBV20-1	NA	CSALYNEQFF	TGCAGTGCCCTGTACAATGAGCAGTTCTTC
many	TRBJ2-7	TRBV19	TRBD1	CASKEQGEHEQYF	TGTGCCAGTAAGGAACAGGGGGAGCACGAGCAGTACTTC
many	TRBJ2-3	TRBV6-6	NA	CASSYVPADTQYF	TGTGCCAGCAGTTACGTCCCAGCAGATACGCAGTATTTT